Shown below are 32 T cell receptor beta chains from a single sample sequenced in a study of T cells in Graves' hyperthyroidism and ophthalmopathy. Amplification of TCR beta CDR3 regions used RNA as the template. During a first-round RT-PCR of the TCR CDR3, the HTBI primer set was used. MiXCR was run by TCRdb on the multiplex PCR reads, yielding one entry per CDR3 protein. The sample carries approximately 510,000 distinct CDR3 sequences, around 20% recorded once. Sequences were obtained from blood. The receptors originated from a man aged 18 to 30 with Graves' hyperthyroidism.

V usage is TRBV7-2 and J usage is TRBJ1-1; TRBD1 aligns across 7 bases. The CDR3 totals 14 residues. CDR1 and CDR2 from the germline V gene are SGHTA and FQGNSA. Trimming cost V 8 bases and J 3 bases; bases outside gene matches: 9. The CDR3 nucleotides are TGTGCCAGCGGTCTCCTGGACAGGTACACTGAAGCTTTCTTT. As protein: CASGLLDRYTEAFF.

The J gene is TRBJ2-7, the V gene TRBV24-1, with TRBD1 matching 7 bases. CDR1 and CDR2 from the germline V gene are KGHDR and SFDVKD. The CDR3 runs to 13 residues. J lost 7 bases, V lost 5 bases, and 7 bases had no gene match. The DNA of the CDR3 is TGTGCCACCAGTGCGACAGGGTTTGGAGAGCAGTACTTC. Encoded protein: CATSATGFGEQYF.

Ten or more counts support this clonotype. The rearrangement uses TRBV28 and TRBJ1-5, with D possibly being TRBD1 (6 bases). The germline gives CDR1 MDHEN, CDR2 SYDVKM. Trimming took 5 bases from V and 7 from J, leaving 18 bases between them. The CDR3 is 15 amino acids. The CDR3 reads CASSPHQGPQQPQHF. The CDR3 DNA is TGTGCCAGCAGTCCCCACCAGGGGCCCCAACAGCCCCAGCATTTT.

The V and J genes are TRBV11-2 and TRBJ2-5; 10 bases are a match to TRBD2. The V and J ends lost 5 bases and 5 bases, in that order; junction bases with no gene match: 20. From germline, CDR1 is SGHAT and CDR2 FQNNGV. The CDR3 consists of 19 residues. The CDR3 DNA is TGTGCCAGCAGCCCGACCTGGCTAGCGGGAGCGGTATCCAATGAGACCCAGTACTTC. This sequence encodes CASSPTWLAGAVSNETQYF.

This clonotype was counted many times. The chain combines TRBV12-3 or TRBV12-4 with TRBJ2-7; D call uncertain. The CDR3 extends over 13 amino acids. V gave up 1 base and J gave up 6 bases, with 10 bases separating them. The CDR3 loop is CASSLGKFAEQYF. The DNA for the CDR3 is TGTGCCAGCAGTTTAGGTAAATTCGCCGAGCAGTACTTC.

The rearrangement joins TRBV7-3 to TRBJ1-3; weak D call: TRBD1 (5 bases). V was pared by 4 bases and J by 4 bases, with 8 bases between. CDR3 length: 13 amino acids. The germline V gene has CDR1 SGHTA and CDR2 FQGTGA. The CDR3, as DNA: TGTGCCAGCAGCTCGGACATCGGAAACACCATATATTTT. It codes for CASSSDIGNTIYF.

This clonotype was counted at least ten times. This rearrangement joins TRBV2 to TRBJ2-7; 8 nucleotides line up with TRBD2. Germline lookup yields CDR1 SNHLY and CDR2 FYNNEI. Losses at the gene ends were 1 base for V and 0 bases for J; bases not matched to a gene: 5. The CDR3 is 16 amino acids. CDR3 nucleotides: TGTGCCAGCAGTGAAGGGGCTAGCGGGCCCTCCTACGAGCAGTACTTC. Residues: CASSEGASGPSYEQYF.

V and J are TRBV6-1 and TRBJ1-2; D not certain. CDR1 is MNHNS, CDR2 SASEGT, per germline. The CDR3 spans 15 residues. V lost 5 bases, J lost 4 bases, and 17 bases lay in between. DNA for the CDR3: TGTGCCAGCAGTCCGAGACACGGGTCCGCCTATGGCTACACCTTC. This translates into CASSPRHGSAYGYTF.

This clonotype has a count of ten or more. V usage is TRBV20-1 and J usage is TRBJ2-5, with D possibly matching TRBD1 (6 bases). Germline assignment: CDR1 DFQATT and CDR2 SNEGSKA (reference sequence). The germline V and J ends were trimmed by 0 bases and 3 bases, with 11 bases remaining between them. This CDR3 is 14 amino acids long. CDR3 loop: CSARDTGQKETQYF. The CDR3, as DNA: TGCAGTGCTAGAGATACCGGACAGAAAGAGACCCAGTACTTC.

Concerning this clonotype itself: A read error may be the cause here, since a much bigger clone is one base away. Without the conserved terminal phenylalanine or tryptophan, this CDR3 likely stems from a read error. The chain combines TRBV12-5 with TRBJ1-3, with D maybe TRBD1 (5 bases). The V end lost 5 bases, the J end lost 1 base, and 9 bases lay between the germline ends. Germline V gene lookup returns CDR1 LGHNT and CDR2 FRNRAP. The CDR3 has 14 amino acids. The DNA of the CDR3 is TGTGCTAGTGGTCTCCAGGGTTCTGGAAACACCATATATTCT. Translating gives CASGLQGSGNTIYS.

This clonotype was counted once. The CDR3 is CASSEGGTIYGYTF. The CDR3 nucleotides are TGTGCCAGCAGTGAAGGGGGCACCATCTATGGCTACACCTTC. The chain couples TRBV6-1 to TRBJ1-2, with TRBD1 as a possible D gene (5 bases). CDR1 and CDR2 (germline): MNHNS, SASEGT. V lost 1 base to trimming and J lost 4 bases, with 10 bases between them. The CDR3 extends over 14 amino acids.

The rearrangement uses TRBV5-1 and TRBJ2-2; no clear D. V gave up 5 bases and J gave up 8 bases, with 13 bases separating them. The CDR3 totals 13 residues. Germline lookup yields CDR1 SGHRS and CDR2 YFSETQ. As DNA, the CDR3 is TGCGCCAGCAGGATGACCTCCATGGGGGAGCTGTTTTTT. It encodes CASRMTSMGELFF.

Comments on this clonotype: One base away lies a much larger clone, so this may be a sequencing read error. The gene calls are TRBV20-1 and TRBJ1-1; no clear D gene. The CDR3 has 13 amino acids. Germline V gene sequence: CDR1 DFQATT, CDR2 SNEGSKA (reference sequence). V was shortened by 0 bases and J by 1 base, with 6 bases between the two germline ends. DNA of the CDR3: TGCAGTGCTAGAGATACAGAGAACACTGAAGCTTTCTTT. This sequence encodes CSARDTENTEAFF.

The chain employs TRBV25-1 and TRBJ1-1; TRBD1 agrees at 7 bases. The CDR3 has 17 residues. V was clipped by 6 bases and J by 1 base; unmatched bases: 14. The germline gives CDR1 MGHDK, CDR2 SYGVNS. This CDR3 reads CASRPWDSKPKNTEAFF. The DNA of the CDR3 is TGTGCCAGCAGGCCTTGGGACAGTAAGCCGAAGAACACTGAAGCTTTCTTT.

The sample holds a few counts of this clonotype. The J gene is TRBJ1-2, the V gene TRBV6-5, with 11 positions matching TRBD1. This CDR3 region has 15 residues. Germline values: CDR1 MNHEY, CDR2 SVGAGI. Trimming cost V 2 bases and J 7 bases; bases outside gene matches: 6. CDR3 DNA sequence: TGTGCCAGCAGTTACCACGGACAGGGGGCGGTTGGCTACACCTTC. Translation: CASSYHGQGAVGYTF.

At least ten counts were recorded for this clonotype. The chain employs TRBV15 and TRBJ1-1; D remains unclear. There are 17 residues in the CDR3. CDR1 is LNHNV, CDR2 YYDKDF, per germline (reference sequence). V lost 0 bases and J 1 base, leaving 15 bases between the germline ends. The chain's CDR3 is CATSREGHTGSNTEAFF. In DNA form, the CDR3 reads TGTGCCACCAGCAGAGAAGGCCACACGGGGTCGAACACTGAAGCTTTCTTT.

The chain joins TRBV3-1 to TRBJ2-2, with D unclear. There are 12 residues in the CDR3. The germline V gene encodes CDR1 LGHDT and CDR2 YNNKEL (reference sequence). The V end was cut by 1 base, the J end by 4 bases, with 1 base between. Here the CDR3 reads CASSQATGELFF. The CDR3 nucleotides read TGTGCCAGCAGCCAAGCCACCGGGGAGCTGTTTTTT.

This clonotype was seen repeatedly, ten times or more. J is TRBJ1-2 and V is TRBV7-9, with 7 bases identical to TRBD1. The germline V gene encodes CDR1 SEHNR and CDR2 FQNEAQ (reference sequence). There are 13 residues in the CDR3. V was clipped by 5 bases and J by 6 bases; unmatched bases: 6. The CDR3: CASSPQGRNGYTF. CDR3 coding DNA: TGTGCCAGCAGCCCACAGGGGCGGAATGGCTACACCTTC. The variable domain in full, completed from reference TRBV7-9 and TRBJ1-2, reads DTGVSQNPRHKITKRGQNVTFRCDPISEHNRLYWYRQTLGQGPEFLTYFQNEAQLEKSRLLSDRFSAERPKGSFSTLEIQRTEQGDSAMYLCASSPQGRNGYTFGSGTRLTVV.

In its sample, this clonotype was seen many times. The V and J genes are TRBV29-1 and TRBJ1-1; D is ambiguous. This CDR3 comprises 12 residues. The V end lost 2 bases, the J end lost 3 bases, and 7 bases lay between the germline ends. Germline assignment: CDR1 SQVTM and CDR2 ANQGSEA. CDR3 nucleotides: TGCAGCGTTGAACGGAGGCACACTGAAGCTTTCTTT. Its protein product is CSVERRHTEAFF.

This clonotype was observed many times. V and J are TRBV28 and TRBJ1-2, with D possibly TRBD1 on 5 matching bases. The V and J ends lost 2 bases and 4 bases respectively, with 11 bases between them. The germline CDR1 and CDR2 sequences are MDHEN and SYDVKM. CDR3 length: 14 amino acids. The CDR3 bases are TGTGCCAGCAGTTTAAGGGACCGTCGCTATGGCTACACCTTC. This gives the protein CASSLRDRRYGYTF.

This clonotype was found many times. The J gene is TRBJ1-2, the V gene TRBV14, with TRBD1 identical over 8 bases. Losses at the gene ends were 4 bases for V and 8 bases for J; bases not matched to a gene: 12. The CDR3 totals 15 residues. Germline CDR1 SGHDN, CDR2 FVKESK. The CDR3 region is CASSLTGQGVDGYTF. CDR3 coding DNA: TGTGCCAGCAGCCTCACAGGACAGGGCGTTGACGGCTACACCTTC.

The gene calls are TRBV7-3 and TRBJ2-2; 7 bases are shared with TRBD2. CDR1 and CDR2 (germline): SGHTA, FQGTGA. This CDR3 spans 16 amino acids. V was pared by 5 bases and J by 6 bases, with 12 bases of the junction left unmatched. In DNA, the CDR3 is TGTGCCAGCAGCCCAGAGCCAGCGGGGTTGTCCGGGGAGCTGTTTTTT. This codes for CASSPEPAGLSGELFF.

This chain connects TRBV20-1 to TRBJ1-6, with D possibly being TRBD1 (5 bases). CDR1 is DFQATT and CDR2 is SNEGSKA in the germline V gene (reference sequence). The CDR3 runs to 16 residues. Trimming removed 8 bases from V and 9 bases from J, with 26 bases in between. CDR3 sequence (DNA): TGCAGTTCCCGGACCCGAGGGAGGGGTTCTCGTTCACCCCTCCACTTT. The encoded protein is CSSRTRGRGSRSPLHF.

The V gene is TRBV20-1, the J gene TRBJ2-5; tentative D call: TRBD1 (5 bases). V lost 7 bases, J lost 1 base, and 13 bases lay in between. The V gene's germline CDR1 is DFQATT and CDR2 SNEGSKA (reference sequence). CDR3 length: 13 amino acids. CDR3 sequence reads: CSGPRAFQETQYF. Here the CDR3 DNA reads TGCAGTGGCCCCAGGGCCTTCCAAGAGACCCAGTACTTC.

This clonotype was counted ten times or more. V and J are TRBV11-1 and TRBJ1-3; 7 nucleotides match TRBD1. The CDR3 has 17 amino acids. V lost 5 bases to trimming and J lost 2 bases; unmatched junction nucleotides: 12. Germline V lookup: CDR1 SGHAT, CDR2 FQDESV (reference sequence). CDR3 sequence: CASSRTLTGPPGNTIYF. Here the CDR3 DNA reads TGTGCCAGCAGCCGAACTCTGACAGGGCCGCCTGGAAACACCATATATTTT.

This clonotype was seen repeatedly, ten times or more. The genes are TRBV7-8 and TRBJ2-5; D remains ambiguous. Germline CDR1 reads SGHVS; CDR2 reads FQNEAQ. The V end lost 5 bases, the J end lost 5 bases, and 15 bases lay between the germline ends. CDR3 length: 14 residues. CDR3 amino acids: CASSLTDGEETQYF. For the CDR3, the DNA is TGTGCCAGCAGCCTAACGGACGGCGAGGAGACCCAGTACTTC.

The chain joins TRBV4-2 to TRBJ1-1; a possible D gene is TRBD1 (5 bases). The CDR3 totals 17 residues. From germline, CDR1 is LGHNA and CDR2 YNFKEQ. Trimming took off 5 bases at V and 1 base at J, with 20 bases between the two ends. The CDR3 DNA is TGTGCCAGCAGCACAAACGGGGCCAGGGTCCCGAACACTGAAGCTTTCTTT. This sequence encodes CASSTNGARVPNTEAFF.

As concerns this clonotype: A read error may be the cause here, since a much bigger clone is one base away. This rearrangement joins TRBV15 to TRBJ1-2; 7 bases are shared with TRBD1. The CDR3 spans 15 residues. The germline gives CDR1 LNHNV, CDR2 YYDKDF (reference sequence). CDR3 DNA: TGTGCCACCAGCAGAGAGAAGACAGGGTTATATGGCTACAGCTTC. The encoded protein is CATSREKTGLYGYSF.

This chain uses TRBV19 with TRBJ1-5, with no clear D. Germline-derived CDR1 and CDR2 are LNHDA and SQIVND (reference sequence). The length of the CDR3 is 16 residues. With 6 bases removed from V and 3 bases from J, the gap between germline ends came to 18 bases. CDR3 region: CASSKGRISNNQPQHF. CDR3 DNA sequence: TGTGCCAGTAGCAAAGGACGGATTAGCAACAATCAGCCCCAGCATTTT.

This clonotype was recorded many times. This chain uses TRBV12-5 with TRBJ2-7; D tentatively reads TRBD1 or TRBD2 (5 bases each). Germline values: CDR1 LGHNT, CDR2 FRNRAP. CDR3 length: 14 residues. V lost 2 bases to trimming and J lost 2 bases, with 10 bases between them. Here the CDR3 DNA reads TGTGCTAGTGGTTTGCGGGGCCGTCCCTACGAGCAGTACTTC. Protein sequence: CASGLRGRPYEQYF.

This clonotype has more than one count but fewer than ten. The V call is TRBV12-3 or TRBV12-4, the J call TRBJ1-1, with a tentative D call TRBD1 (6 bases). Trimming took off 5 bases at V and 4 bases at J, with 14 bases between the two ends. CDR3 length equals 14 residues. The CDR3 loop is CASSPQGLGTEAFF. The CDR3 DNA sequence: TGTGCCAGCAGTCCCCAGGGGTTGGGCACTGAAGCTTTCTTT.

This clonotype was detected ten times or more. The rearrangement joins TRBV27 to TRBJ2-7, with 9 bases aligning to TRBD1. There are 15 residues in the CDR3. V shed 5 bases, J shed 2 bases, and the junction held 7 bases outside the gene matches. Per germline, CDR1 MNHEY and CDR2 SMNVEV (reference sequence). In DNA, the CDR3 is TGTGCCAGCAGTACAGGGGGCTCGTGGACCTACGAGCAGTACTTC. Amino acids: CASSTGGSWTYEQYF.